This TCR beta chain was sequenced during a study of blood T cell repertoires in COVID-19. The V segment lost 2 bases and the J segment 4 bases; nucleotides outside the gene matches: 7. Germline V gene data show CDR1 as SGHTA and CDR2 as FQGNSA. This CDR3 has 15 amino acids. Cohort placement rested on clinical history that participants reported themselves. Either two negative PCRs, clearance, or symptom resolution qualified Cohort 3 donors as recovered. The table came from immunoSEQ multiplex PCR; TCRdb's copy has only in-frame clones and leaves some out. The sample consists of around 310,000 clones, 75% to 90% of them appearing once. This clone was seen a single time.

The chain employs TRBV7-2 and TRBJ1-2, with 7 positions matching TRBD1. Sequencing was carried out using PBMCs or T cells enriched from blood (not recorded which). The TCR was taken from a woman in her 40s who had recovered from COVID-19. The CDR3 here is CASSLNPGDSYGYTF. The CDR3 DNA follows: TGTGCCAGCAGCTTAAATCCAGGGGACAGCTATGGCTACACCTTC.